The source of this T cell receptor beta chain is a study of blood T cell repertoires in COVID-19. Study as a whole: Samples representing acute and convalescent COVID-19 were sourced from the United States, Italy and Spain.

V shed 2 bases and J 0 bases; nucleotides not matched to a gene: 13. The CDR3 runs 19 residues. In germline, CDR1 is LNHNV, CDR2 YYDKDF (reference sequence). As handled by the study authors: Using reference gene primer amplification, nucleated cell counts were estimated. The data were produced by immunoSEQ multiplex PCR, yet TCRdb's version contains in-frame clones alone and is incomplete. That table supplies the V and J calls and clone size; D and trimming were determined from the DNA. The sample shows a few hundred thousand clones, around nine tenths of them seen only once. This sequence joins TRBV15 and TRBJ1-2, with 9 nucleotides matching TRBD1. The sequenced material came from peripheral blood. This sequence was found in a woman in her 50s with active or convalescent COVID-19. CDR3 in DNA: TGTGCCACCAGCAGACCTTATGGGACAGGGTATTCTTCTAACTATGGCTACACCTTC. Translating it yields CATSRPYGTGYSSNYGYTF.